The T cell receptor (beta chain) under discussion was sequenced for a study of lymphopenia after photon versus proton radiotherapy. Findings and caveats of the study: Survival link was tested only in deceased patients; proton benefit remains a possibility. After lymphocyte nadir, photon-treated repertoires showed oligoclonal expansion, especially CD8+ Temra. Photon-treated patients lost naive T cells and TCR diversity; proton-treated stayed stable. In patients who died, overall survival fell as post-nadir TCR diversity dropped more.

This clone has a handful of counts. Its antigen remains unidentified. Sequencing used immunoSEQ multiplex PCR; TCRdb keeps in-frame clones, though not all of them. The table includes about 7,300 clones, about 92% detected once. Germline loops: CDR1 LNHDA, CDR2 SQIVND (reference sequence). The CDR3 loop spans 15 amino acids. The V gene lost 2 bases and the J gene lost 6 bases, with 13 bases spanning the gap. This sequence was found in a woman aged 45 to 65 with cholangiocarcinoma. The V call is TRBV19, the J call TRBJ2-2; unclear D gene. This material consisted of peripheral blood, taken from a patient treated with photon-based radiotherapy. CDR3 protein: CASSILGRLAGELFF. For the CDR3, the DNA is TGTGCCAGTAGTATATTGGGTAGACTGGCCGGGGAGCTGTTTTTT.